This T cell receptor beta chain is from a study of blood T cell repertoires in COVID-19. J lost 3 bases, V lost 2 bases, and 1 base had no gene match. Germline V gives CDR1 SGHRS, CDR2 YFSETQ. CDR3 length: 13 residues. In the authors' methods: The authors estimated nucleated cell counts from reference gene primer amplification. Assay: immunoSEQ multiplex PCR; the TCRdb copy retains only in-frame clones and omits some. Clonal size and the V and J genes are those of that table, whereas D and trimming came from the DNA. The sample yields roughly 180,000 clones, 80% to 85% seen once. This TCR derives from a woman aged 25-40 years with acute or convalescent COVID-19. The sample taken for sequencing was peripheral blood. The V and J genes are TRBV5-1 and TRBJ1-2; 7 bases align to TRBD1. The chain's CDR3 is CASSFGTDYGYTF. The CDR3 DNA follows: TGCGCCAGCAGCTTCGGGACAGACTATGGCTACACCTTC.